Listed below are T cell receptor beta chains from one sample, sequenced in a study of blood T cell repertoires in COVID-19. The protocol was immunoSEQ multiplex PCR, while the TCRdb copy is restricted to in-frame clones and leaves out a portion. This sample has roughly 290,000 clones; under 90% occur once, and the top ten carry less than 2%. The sample taken for sequencing was PBMCs or T cells enriched from blood (not recorded which). These receptors all stem from a woman aged 40 to 50 who had recovered from COVID-19. Each CDR3 is given with its conserved first and last residue. The order of the fields is CDR3 protein, CDR3 DNA, CDR3 length, V gene, D gene, clone size, J gene. The D gene is left open where the match is weak. A row's size may be missing; if present it is once, few, many or a size class.

CASSLDLGGMNEQFF	TGTGCCAGCAGCTTAGACCTCGGGGGTATGAATGAGCAGTTCTTC	15	TRBV7-9	-	-	TRBJ2-1
CASSNSGRASYEQYF	TGTGCCAGCAGTAATAGCGGGAGGGCCTCCTACGAGCAGTACTTC	15	TRBV6-2/TRBV6-3	TRBD2	once	TRBJ2-7
CAWSPQGRNTDTQYF	TGTGCCTGGAGTCCACAGGGGAGGAACACAGATACGCAGTATTTT	15	TRBV30	-	-	TRBJ2-3
CASSPDRPNTEAFF	TGCGCCAGCAGCCCGGACAGGCCGAACACTGAAGCTTTCTTT	14	TRBV5-1	TRBD1	-	TRBJ1-1
CASSSGGPPWGYTF	TGCGCCAGCAGCAGCGGAGGGCCTCCCTGGGGCTACACCTTC	14	TRBV5-1	-	-	TRBJ1-2
CASSQNPWGLAGLDTQYF	TGTGCCAGCAGTCAGAATCCGTGGGGACTAGCGGGGTTAGATACGCAGTATTTT	18	TRBV6-4	TRBD2	-	TRBJ2-3
CASSPHGLPGDTQYF	TGTGCCAGCAGCCCTCACGGACTGCCGGGAGATACGCAGTATTTT	15	TRBV7-3	-	once	TRBJ2-3
CASSLQAGMDTEAFF	TGTGCCAGCAGTCTCCAGGCAGGGATGGACACTGAAGCTTTCTTT	15	TRBV2	-	-	TRBJ1-1
CASSDRGLGTDTQYF	TGTGCCAGCAGTGACAGAGGACTTGGAACAGATACGCAGTATTTT	15	TRBV6-4	-	-	TRBJ2-3
CATSRDQGYEQYF	TGTGCCACCAGCAGAGATCAGGGGTACGAGCAGTACTTC	13	TRBV15	-	-	TRBJ2-7
CASSGGVVETQYF	TGCGCCAGCAGTGGAGGGGTTGTAGAGACCCAGTACTTC	13	TRBV5-1	-	-	TRBJ2-5
CASSQEASPDTQYF	TGTGCCAGCAGCCAAGAGGCTAGCCCAGATACGCAGTATTTT	14	TRBV4-2	-	-	TRBJ2-3
CASSRGQGYGYTF	TGTGCCAGCAGCCGGGGACAGGGATATGGCTACACCTTC	13	TRBV14	TRBD1	-	TRBJ1-2
CASSLGQGISYEQYF	TGTGCCAGCAGCTTGGGGCAGGGGATTTCCTACGAGCAGTACTTC	15	TRBV5-5	-	-	TRBJ2-7
CASSVGTSGVVDEQYF	TGTGCCAGTAGTGTCGGGACTAGCGGGGTTGTCGACGAGCAGTACTTC	16	TRBV19	TRBD2	few	TRBJ2-7
CASSKPGQGAEAFF	TGTGCCAGCAGTAAACCGGGACAGGGTGCTGAAGCTTTCTTT	14	TRBV6-5	TRBD1	-	TRBJ1-1
CASSFSGGSLHLF	TGTGCCAGCAGTTTTTCGGGAGGTTCCTTACACCTGTTC	13	TRBV12-3/TRBV12-4	-	-	TRBJ1-2
CAIRQGAMNTEAFF	TGTGCCATCAGGCAGGGGGCTATGAACACTGAAGCTTTCTTT	14	TRBV10-3	TRBD1	once	TRBJ1-1
CASRESGTPNTEAFF	TGTGCCAGCAGGGAGTCCGGGACACCAAACACTGAAGCTTTCTTT	15	TRBV3-1/TRBV3-2	-	-	TRBJ1-1
CASSITRYNEQFF	TGTGCCAGCAGTATTACCAGATACAATGAGCAGTTCTTC	13	TRBV11-2	-	-	TRBJ2-1
CASSRLAANTGELFF	TGTGCCAGCTCCAGACTAGCGGCGAACACCGGGGAGCTGTTTTTT	15	TRBV18	TRBD2	-	TRBJ2-2
CAISDAAGTTEAFF	TGTGCCATCAGTGACGCAGCGGGGACCACTGAAGCTTTCTTT	14	TRBV10-3	-	once	TRBJ1-1
CASSQPGTGHEKLFF	TGTGCCAGCAGCCAGCCCGGGACAGGGCATGAAAAACTGTTTTTT	15	TRBV7-8	TRBD1	few	TRBJ1-4
CASSLTHSGQPQHF	TGTGCCAGCAGCTTGACCCACTCCGGGCAGCCCCAGCATTTT	14	TRBV3-1/TRBV3-2	-	-	TRBJ1-5
CASSYETGKEAFF	TGCGCCAGCAGCTATGAGACAGGGAAAGAAGCTTTCTTT	13	TRBV5-1	TRBD1	once	TRBJ1-1
CASSPTLSRGNEQFF	TGTGCCAGCAGTCCCACTCTCTCCCGGGGGAATGAGCAGTTCTTC	15	TRBV6-2/TRBV6-3	-	-	TRBJ2-1
CASSSRQGESYEQYF	TGCGCCAGCAGCTCGAGACAGGGAGAGAGCTACGAGCAGTACTTC	15	TRBV5-1	TRBD1	few	TRBJ2-7
CASSTGYSGELFF	TGTGCCAGCAGTACAGGGTATAGCGGGGAGCTGTTTTTT	13	TRBV12-3/TRBV12-4	-	-	TRBJ2-2
CASSSGGIDYGYTF	TGTGCCAGCAGTTCAGGGGGTATCGACTATGGCTACACCTTC	14	TRBV27	TRBD1	once	TRBJ1-2